What follows are 8 T cell receptor beta chains derived from one specimen sequenced in a study of CD8 T cells in ankylosing spondylitis. Findings and caveats of the study: A TCR beta motif of roughly eight highly homologous variants appeared characteristic of ankylosing spondylitis blood.

The antigens for these receptors are not known. MiXCR, applied by TCRdb to the 5' RACE reads, yields one record per CDR3 protein. Among 670,000 or so distinct CDR3 sequences, roughly 19% were seen once, and the ten largest hold 15% to 20%. Material for sequencing was blood, either unsorted or a sorted T cell fraction (not recorded which). The receptor set was obtained from a male donor with ankylosing spondylitis.

The CDR3 DNA sequence: TGTGCCACCAGCAGAGCGCAGGAGATCTCTTACGAGCAGTACTTC. The encoded protein is CATSRAQEISYEQYF. The V call is TRBV15, the J call TRBJ2-7; no reliable D call. The CDR3 consists of 15 residues. V lost 1 base and J 4 bases, leaving 14 bases between the germline ends. CDR1 and CDR2 (germline): LNHNV, YYDKDF (reference sequence).

To note about this clonotype: The junction differs from germline at one of its ends, possibly a read error. CDR3 bases: TGTGCCAGCAGTTTAATGGGAGAAACTGAAGCTTTCTTT. Encoded protein: CASSLMGETEAFF. The chain links TRBV7-3 to TRBJ1-1; D uncertain. The CDR3 is made up of 13 amino acids. CDR1 is SGHTA, CDR2 FQGTGA, per germline.

Only a few counts were recorded for this clonotype. The rearrangement uses TRBV7-6 and TRBJ2-1; D is tentatively TRBD1 or TRBD2 (5 bases each). The V end lost 1 base, the J end lost 9 bases, and 13 bases lay between the germline ends. Germline CDR1 and CDR2: SGHVS and FNYEAQ. The CDR3 covers 14 residues. The CDR3 loop reads CASSLGRGPSEQFF. CDR3 DNA: TGTGCCAGCAGCTTAGGCCGGGGCCCCAGTGAGCAGTTCTTC.

The J gene is TRBJ2-1, the V gene TRBV7-2; tentative D call: TRBD1 (6 bases). The CDR3 is 14 residues long. Trimming shortened V by 5 bases and J by 10 bases, and 18 bases separated the two germline ends. Germline V lookup: CDR1 SGHTA, CDR2 FQGNSA. The CDR3 protein is CASSKTGSAGEQFF. CDR3 nucleotides: TGTGCCAGCAGCAAGACAGGTTCGGCAGGGGAGCAGTTCTTC.

Only a few counts were recorded for this clonotype. The rearrangement links TRBV5-1 to TRBJ2-1, with D possibly being TRBD2 (6 bases). This CDR3 is 14 amino acids long. V lost 0 bases to trimming and J lost 9 bases, with 13 bases between them. Germline lookup yields CDR1 SGHRS and CDR2 YFSETQ. The CDR3 loop is CASSLDTLGGEQFF. CDR3 in DNA: TGCGCCAGCAGCTTGGACACTCTCGGGGGTGAGCAGTTCTTC.

This chain joins TRBV30 and TRBJ2-7; D is ambiguous. V was cut by 0 bases and J by 3 bases, with 9 bases left in between. CDR1 is GTSNPN, CDR2 SVGIG, per germline (reference sequence). CDR3 length: 13 residues. The CDR3 sequence: CAWSVRGSYEQYF. Here the CDR3 DNA reads TGTGCCTGGAGTGTAAGAGGCAGCTACGAGCAGTACTTC.

This clonotype was counted between two and nine times. The J gene is TRBJ1-5, the V gene TRBV29-1; D uncertain. The germline V gene has CDR1 SQVTM and CDR2 ANQGSEA. V dropped 7 bases and J dropped 7 bases, with 5 bases sitting between them. The CDR3 totals 9 residues. Here the CDR3 reads CSELQPQHF. CDR3 sequence (DNA): TGCAGCGAGTTACAGCCCCAGCATTTT.

The chain carries TRBV11-1 and TRBJ2-5, with 8 positions matching TRBD2. CDR1 is SGHAT, CDR2 FQDESV, per germline (reference sequence). The CDR3 totals 18 residues. V was clipped by 5 bases and J by 2 bases; unmatched bases: 16. The CDR3: CASSPPGGAPPNQETQYF. As DNA, the CDR3 is TGTGCCAGCAGCCCTCCGGGGGGGGCGCCGCCTAATCAAGAGACCCAGTACTTC. Using reference TRBV11-1 and TRBJ2-5 for the parts outside the CDR3, the full variable domain is EAEVAQSPRYKITEKSQAVAFWCDPISGHATLYWYRQILGQGPELLVQFQDESVVDDSQLPKDRFSAERLKGVDSTLKIQPAELGDSAMYLCASSPPGGAPPNQETQYFGPGTRLLVL.